Shown below are 24 T cell receptor beta chains from a single sample sequenced in a study of lymphopenia after photon versus proton radiotherapy. Generated by immunoSEQ multiplex PCR, the TCRdb table keeps only in-frame clones and is missing some. The data contain more than 15,000 clones, just under 85% of them singletons. Material: peripheral blood, obtained from a patient treated with photon-based radiotherapy. The receptors shown here come from a woman between 50 and 59 years old with pancreatic cancer.

The chain has TRBV10-3 and TRBJ2-7; the match to TRBD1 covers 10 bases. V dropped 3 bases and J dropped 2; count of bases not matched to a gene: 13. The CDR3 spans 18 residues. The germline CDR1 and CDR2 sequences are ENHRY and SYGVKD. As DNA, the CDR3 is TGTGCCATCAGTGATGGGGGGGACAGGGGAAGTTGTCCCTACGAGCAGTACTTC. Translated, it gives CAISDGGDRGSCPYEQYF.

The J gene is TRBJ1-1, the V gene TRBV27; perhaps TRBD1 as D (6 bases). CDR3 length: 16 residues. In germline, CDR1 is MNHEY, CDR2 SMNVEV (reference sequence). Trimming took off 5 bases at V and 5 bases at J, with 21 bases between the two ends. The CDR3 region has the DNA TGTGCCAGCAGTCCACAATACCACAGGGTAACGACTGAAGCTTTCTTT. This encodes CASSPQYHRVTTEAFF.

This clone was seen a few times. V is TRBV28 and J is TRBJ1-1; no clear D gene. Trimming stripped 2 bases from V and 3 bases from J, with 7 bases between. Germline V gene sequence: CDR1 MDHEN, CDR2 SYDVKM. This CDR3 spans 13 amino acids. The DNA of the CDR3 is TGTGCCAGCAGTTTACTGCAGGACACTGAAGCTTTCTTT. Translating it yields CASSLLQDTEAFF.

The chain links TRBV6-6 to TRBJ2-7, with TRBD2 identical over 9 bases. With 8 bases clipped from V and 2 bases from J, the junction kept 7 bases outside the gene matches. The CDR3 extends over 14 amino acids. Germline CDR1 is MNHNY and CDR2 is SVGAGI (reference sequence). The CDR3 nucleotides are TGTGCCAGCCGGGGGTCTAGCGGGACCTACGAGCAGTACTTC. Translating it yields CASRGSSGTYEQYF.

The chain has TRBV7-9 and TRBJ1-1; D call uncertain. Germline values: CDR1 SEHNR, CDR2 FQNEAQ (reference sequence). V was shortened by 5 bases and J by 9 bases, with 16 bases between the two germline ends. The CDR3 length is 13 residues. The CDR3 DNA reads as TGTGCCAGCAGCCGAATCGCGGGCTGGAAAGCTTTCTTT. Its protein is CASSRIAGWKAFF.

The CDR3 DNA is TGTGCCAGCAGTTTAGACCCCCGATACGGCTACACCTTC. This gives the protein CASSLDPRYGYTF. The V call is TRBV28, the J call TRBJ1-2, with D unresolved. Deletions cut 2 bases from V and 8 bases from J, with 12 bases between. The CDR3 runs to 13 residues. CDR1 is MDHEN and CDR2 is SYDVKM in the germline V gene.

This chain links TRBV5-4 with TRBJ2-1, with D unresolved. V gave up 1 base and J gave up 8 bases, with 13 bases separating them. Looked up from germline, CDR1 is SGHNT and CDR2 is YYREEE (reference sequence). The CDR3 is 14 amino acids. CDR3 DNA: TGTGCCAGCAGCTTGCTCCTCTATCCGGATGAGCAGTTCTTC. This gives the protein CASSLLLYPDEQFF.

CDR3 DNA sequence: TGCGCCAGCAGCTTGGCCGGGGCGAACACTGAAGCTTTCTTT. Translating gives CASSLAGANTEAFF. The chain employs TRBV5-1 and TRBJ1-1; TRBD1 might be the D (5 bases). Trimming removed 0 bases from V and 1 base from J, with 7 bases in between. The CDR3 consists of 14 residues. Germline-derived CDR1 and CDR2 are SGHRS and YFSETQ.

The sample holds one count of this clone. The chain joins TRBV7-9 to TRBJ2-5; a possible D gene is TRBD1 (7 bases). The length of the CDR3 is 15 residues. CDR1 and CDR2 from the germline V gene are SEHNR and FQNEAQ (reference sequence). The germline V and J ends were trimmed by 3 bases and 0 bases, with 11 bases remaining between them. CDR3 in DNA: TGTGCCAGCAGCTTGGGGGGACAGAACCAAGAGACCCAGTACTTC. Translating gives CASSLGGQNQETQYF. Based on the CDR3 plus reference TRBV7-9 and TRBJ2-5, the full variable domain is DTGVSQNPRHKITKRGQNVTFRCDPISEHNRLYWYRQTLGQGPEFLTYFQNEAQLEKSRLLSDRFSAERPKGSFSTLEIQRTEQGDSAMYLCASSLGGQNQETQYFGPGTRLLVL.

The CDR3 here is CASSEAEQRIYEQYF. For the CDR3, the DNA is TGTGCCAGCAGTGAAGCAGAACAGCGCATCTACGAGCAGTACTTC. The V gene is TRBV6-1, the J gene TRBJ2-7; D is unclear. The CDR3 has 15 residues. Germline CDR1 reads MNHNS; CDR2 reads SASEGT. Trimming took off 0 bases at V and 3 bases at J, with 12 bases between the two ends.

The chain is built from TRBV28 and TRBJ2-7; D unclear. Germline CDR1 MDHEN, CDR2 SYDVKM. This CDR3 region has 14 residues. The V gene lost 4 bases and the J gene lost 1 base, with 11 bases spanning the gap. The CDR3 loop is CASSSVAVSYEQYF. As DNA, the CDR3 is TGTGCCAGCAGTTCGGTAGCTGTATCCTACGAGCAGTACTTC.

V is TRBV28 and J is TRBJ1-5; 8 nucleotides agree with TRBD1. CDR3 length: 15 amino acids. V was clipped by 4 bases and J by 6 bases; unmatched bases: 8. CDR1 and CDR2 (germline): MDHEN, SYDVKM. The CDR3 reads CASSSSDRGGQPQHF. CDR3 DNA sequence: TGTGCCAGCAGTTCCTCCGACAGGGGCGGTCAGCCCCAGCATTTT.

This clone showed up just once. The V and J genes are TRBV7-8 and TRBJ2-3; 7 positions match TRBD2. The CDR3 spans 15 residues. Trimming removed 4 bases from V and 6 bases from J; junction bases left unmatched: 10. Germline CDR1 and CDR2: SGHVS and FQNEAQ. The CDR3 spells CASSSLGGGADTQYF. The DNA for the CDR3 is TGTGCCAGCAGCTCTCTGGGGGGGGGAGCGGATACGCAGTATTTT. The variable domain in full, completed from reference TRBV7-8 and TRBJ2-3, reads GAGVSQSPRYKVAKRGQDVALRCDPISGHVSLFWYQQALGQGPEFLTYFQNEAQLDKSGLPSDRFFAERPEGSVSTLKIQRTQQEDSAVYLCASSSLGGGADTQYFGPGTRLTVL.

This clone was seen once. V is TRBV6-1 and J is TRBJ2-2, with TRBD1 matching 9 bases. The V segment lost 10 bases and the J segment 4 bases; nucleotides outside the gene matches: 10. CDR3 length: 15 amino acids. From germline, CDR1 is MNHNS and CDR2 SASEGT. This CDR3 reads CATTYRGLPTGELFF. Written as DNA, the CDR3 is TGTGCCACCACCTACAGGGGGCTACCCACCGGGGAGCTGTTTTTT.

The chain recombines TRBV10-3 with TRBJ2-7; 11 bases are a match to TRBD2. The V and J ends lost 5 bases and 4 bases, in that order; junction bases with no gene match: 4. The CDR3 length is 14 residues. In germline, CDR1 is ENHRY, CDR2 SYGVKD. DNA of the CDR3: TGTGCCATCAGTTACACTAGCGGGGGTTACGAGCAGTACTTC. It codes for CAISYTSGGYEQYF.

J is TRBJ2-5 and V is TRBV28; TRBD2 might be the D (6 bases). The V gene's germline CDR1 is MDHEN and CDR2 SYDVKM. V was pared by 11 bases and J by 5 bases, with 18 bases between. This CDR3 spans 13 amino acids. The CDR3 is CASSGDEGETQYF. The CDR3 nucleotides read TGTGCCTCCTCGGGGGACGAAGGGGAGACCCAGTACTTC.

This clone was detected only a few times. This chain links TRBV19 with TRBJ1-2; D remains ambiguous. This CDR3 region has 14 residues. Germline CDR1 reads LNHDA; CDR2 reads SQIVND (reference sequence). The V and J ends lost 3 bases and 0 bases respectively, with 8 bases between them. The CDR3 is CASSIHSSNYGYTF. The CDR3 DNA reads as TGTGCCAGTAGTATTCACAGTTCTAACTATGGCTACACCTTC.

The gene calls are TRBV27 and TRBJ2-3; D gene ambiguous. CDR1 and CDR2 from the germline V gene are MNHEY and SMNVEV (reference sequence). This CDR3 has 18 amino acids. V lost 6 bases, J lost 2 bases, and 24 bases lay in between. CDR3 nucleotides: TGTGCCAGCAGCCAATTTTCGGTGTTAGTAGGGATCACAGATACGCAGTATTTT. This gives the protein CASSQFSVLVGITDTQYF.

J is TRBJ2-7 and V is TRBV7-9; possibly TRBD1 or TRBD2 for D (6 bases each). The V gene's germline CDR1 is SEHNR and CDR2 FQNEAQ (reference sequence). This CDR3 spans 12 amino acids. V was shortened by 8 bases and J by 2 bases, with 10 bases between the two germline ends. The CDR3 DNA reads as TGTGCCAGCGGGGGGCGGGCCTACGAGCAGTACTTC. Translation gives CASGGRAYEQYF.

The J gene is TRBJ2-1, the V gene TRBV10-3; perhaps TRBD1 as D (6 bases). The germline CDR1 and CDR2 sequences are ENHRY and SYGVKD. Trimming pared 0 bases from V and 9 bases from J, leaving 12 bases between. This CDR3 is built from 14 residues. The CDR3 DNA sequence: TGTGCCATCAGTGAGTCGAGGGCAGGGGTTGAGCAGTTCTTC. Protein: CAISESRAGVEQFF.

The chain employs TRBV30 and TRBJ2-7; 9 bases map to TRBD1. Unmatched junction bases numbered 7, after V lost 4 bases and J lost 3 bases. The CDR3 is 14 amino acids. Germline-derived CDR1 and CDR2 are GTSNPN and SVGIG (reference sequence). The CDR3 nucleotides read TGTGCCTGGACAAAACAGGGGGCCTTCTACGAGCAGTACTTC. It codes for CAWTKQGAFYEQYF.

The rearrangement links TRBV29-1 to TRBJ2-7, with a possible D match to TRBD1 (5 bases). This CDR3 is built from 13 residues. The germline V and J ends were trimmed by 4 bases and 3 bases, with 13 bases remaining between them. The germline V gene encodes CDR1 SQVTM and CDR2 ANQGSEA. CDR3 DNA: TGCAGCGTTGTGGGCAGGGCGGACTACGAGCAGTACTTC. Its protein is CSVVGRADYEQYF.

The rearrangement links TRBV6-1 to TRBJ2-7; TRBD1 matches 8 bases. V was clipped by 6 bases and J by 1 base; unmatched bases: 8. This CDR3 contains 15 residues. The germline CDR1 and CDR2 sequences are MNHNS and SASEGT. In DNA form, the CDR3 reads TGTGCCAGCAGAAATTCCGGGACAGGTTCCTACGAGCAGTACTTC. It yields the protein CASRNSGTGSYEQYF.

V and J are TRBV7-2 and TRBJ1-1; TRBD1 might be the D (5 bases). V lost 0 bases, J lost 7 bases, and 15 bases lay in between. Germline V gene sequence: CDR1 SGHTA, CDR2 FQGNSA. This CDR3 comprises 15 residues. CDR3 sequence reads: CASSLAGGFGGEAFF. CDR3 DNA: TGTGCCAGCAGCTTAGCGGGGGGGTTTGGTGGTGAAGCTTTCTTT.